Below are 11 T cell receptor beta chains sequenced from a single sample in a study of blood T cell repertoires in COVID-19. Here immunoSEQ multiplex PCR was the method, and the copy in TCRdb shows in-frame clones only, minus some. The data contain roughly 250,000 clones, approximately 82% of them seen just once; the ten biggest clones take up 1.9%. The sequencing input was peripheral blood. All receptors come from an elderly woman with acute or convalescent COVID-19.

In its sample, this clone was seen a few times. The V gene is TRBV3-1 (or the pseudogene TRBV3-2), the J gene TRBJ1-3; D is uncertain. The germline V and J ends were trimmed by 2 bases and 0 bases, with 8 bases remaining between them. Germline lookup yields CDR1 LGHDT and CDR2 YNNKEL (reference sequence). The CDR3 length is 15 residues. The CDR3 is CASSQSFSSGNTIYF. CDR3 in DNA: TGTGCCAGCAGCCAATCTTTCAGCTCTGGAAACACCATATATTTT.

The chain has TRBV10-1 and TRBJ1-1, with TRBD1 matching 7 bases. CDR1 and CDR2 (germline): WNHNN, SYGVQD (reference sequence). V shed 2 bases, J shed 10 bases, and the junction held 10 bases outside the gene matches. The CDR3 is made up of 14 amino acids. CDR3 nucleotides: TGCGCCAGCAGTGAGCCGACACAGGACAGGCGAGCTTTCTTT. Amino acids: CASSEPTQDRRAFF.

CDR3: CASSPGRDGNTIYF. CDR3 sequence (DNA): TGCGCCAGCAGCCCAGGTCGAGATGGAAACACCATATATTTT. This chain links TRBV5-1 with TRBJ1-3; D gene unclear. This CDR3 has 14 residues. Germline V gives CDR1 SGHRS, CDR2 YFSETQ. The V gene lost 4 bases and the J gene lost 3 bases, with 11 bases spanning the gap.

The chain uses TRBV7-2 and TRBJ1-2; unclear D gene. CDR1 and CDR2 from the germline V gene are SGHTA and FQGNSA. This CDR3 spans 15 amino acids. V lost 1 base and J lost 4, with 13 bases in between. Written as DNA, the CDR3 is TGTGCCAGCAGCTTAGAGCCTTTTGTCACCTATGGCTACACCTTC. It yields the protein CASSLEPFVTYGYTF.

The chain couples TRBV28 to TRBJ1-4, with a weak D call TRBD1 (6 bases). Germline CDR1 reads MDHEN; CDR2 reads SYDVKM. The V end was cut by 5 bases, the J end by 8 bases, with 12 bases between. The CDR3 has 13 residues. As DNA, the CDR3 is TGTGCCAGCAGTACACAGGGATCGGAAAAACTGTTTTTT. Translated: CASSTQGSEKLFF.

The chain joins TRBV6-5 to TRBJ1-2, with 7 bases matching TRBD1. The CDR3 runs to 15 residues. Trimming at V came to 7 bases and at J to 4 bases, leaving 12 bases not matched to a gene. Germline assignment: CDR1 MNHEY and CDR2 SVGAGI. CDR3 sequence reads: CASTNSDRDFYGYTF. The CDR3 DNA reads as TGTGCCAGCACCAACTCTGACAGGGACTTCTATGGCTACACCTTC.

The rearrangement links TRBV4-3 to TRBJ1-6; 8 bases line up with TRBD1. Trimming cost V 4 bases and J 9 bases; bases outside gene matches: 5. The CDR3 is 14 residues long. From germline, CDR1 is LGHNA and CDR2 YSLEER. The CDR3, as DNA: TGCGCCAGCAGCCCACGGACAGGGCGTTCACCCCTCCACTTT. This sequence encodes CASSPRTGRSPLHF.

This chain connects TRBV7-2 to TRBJ2-2, with D tentatively TRBD2 (5 bases). CDR3 length: 17 residues. V lost 4 bases to trimming and J lost 7 bases, with 22 bases between them. CDR1 is SGHTA, CDR2 FQGNSA, per germline. The CDR3 bases are TGTGCCAGCAGCTCCCCCTTGGGCTCGGGGAAGAGCGGGGAGCTGTTTTTT. Amino acids: CASSSPLGSGKSGELFF.

The chain has TRBV6-6 and TRBJ1-6, with 7 bases that match TRBD1. The V segment lost 6 bases and the J segment 1 base; nucleotides outside the gene matches: 6. There are 16 residues in the CDR3. Germline CDR1 reads MNHNY; CDR2 reads SVGAGI (reference sequence). CDR3 bases: TGTGCCAGCAGCCCACAGGGGAGGTCCTATAATTCACCCCTCCACTTT. Translating it yields CASSPQGRSYNSPLHF.

The rearrangement uses TRBV11-2 and TRBJ2-5; D gene uncertain. The V and J ends lost 2 bases and 5 bases respectively, with 12 bases between them. Germline loops: CDR1 SGHAT, CDR2 FQNNGV. This CDR3 region has 14 residues. Here the CDR3 DNA reads TGTGCCAGCAGCTTACTTGGCTTCTTGGAGACCCAGTACTTC. This sequence encodes CASSLLGFLETQYF.

The V and J genes are TRBV3-1 (or the pseudogene TRBV3-2) and TRBJ2-7, with TRBD2 identical over 8 bases. CDR1 and CDR2 from the germline V gene are LGHDT and YNNKEL (reference sequence). V gave up 5 bases and J gave up 9 bases; unmatched junction bases: 12. The CDR3 contains 14 residues. The DNA of the CDR3 is TGTGCCAGCAGCTACCGACTAGCGACCCAAGGGCAGTACTTC. Its protein is CASSYRLATQGQYF.